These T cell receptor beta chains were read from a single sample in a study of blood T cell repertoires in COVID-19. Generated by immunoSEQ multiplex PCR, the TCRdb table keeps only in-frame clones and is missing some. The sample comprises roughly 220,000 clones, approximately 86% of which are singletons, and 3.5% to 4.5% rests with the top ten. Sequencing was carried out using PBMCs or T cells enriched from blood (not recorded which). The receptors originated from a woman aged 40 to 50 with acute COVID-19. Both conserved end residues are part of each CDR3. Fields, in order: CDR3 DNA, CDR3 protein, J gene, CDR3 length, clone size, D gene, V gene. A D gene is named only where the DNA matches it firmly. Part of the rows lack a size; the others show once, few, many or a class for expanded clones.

CDR3nt: TGTGCCAGCAGCGTAGTAGGAGCCTCCTACAATGAGCAGTTCTTC; CDR3aa: CASSVVGASYNEQFF; j_gene: TRBJ2-1; len: 15; abundance: .; d_gene: .; v_gene: TRBV9
CDR3nt: TGTGCCAGCTCACCAACGGGAGGAACAGATACGCAGTATTTT; CDR3aa: CASSPTGGTDTQYF; j_gene: TRBJ2-3; len: 14; abundance: .; d_gene: TRBD2; v_gene: TRBV18
CDR3nt: TGTGCCAGCAGCCCAGGGGGCGCTACCACCGGGGAGCTGTTTTTT; CDR3aa: CASSPGGATTGELFF; j_gene: TRBJ2-2; len: 15; abundance: .; d_gene: TRBD1; v_gene: TRBV9
CDR3nt: TGTGCCAGCAAATCCACAGGGATTGTGTCCGGCTACACCTTC; CDR3aa: CASKSTGIVSGYTF; j_gene: TRBJ1-2; len: 14; abundance: .; d_gene: .; v_gene: TRBV6-5
CDR3nt: TGCGCCAGCAGCTTGGAGGAGGGGAAGGGGTATGGCTACACCTTC; CDR3aa: CASSLEEGKGYGYTF; j_gene: TRBJ1-2; len: 15; abundance: .; d_gene: .; v_gene: TRBV5-1
CDR3nt: TGTGCCAGCAGCTCGGACGGGGTATTCTACGAGCAGTACTTC; CDR3aa: CASSSDGVFYEQYF; j_gene: TRBJ2-7; len: 14; abundance: .; d_gene: .; v_gene: TRBV7-2
CDR3nt: TGTGCCACCCCGGGGGGACTAGCTTTTGGCGGGGAGCTGTTTTTT; CDR3aa: CATPGGLAFGGELFF; j_gene: TRBJ2-2; len: 15; abundance: .; d_gene: TRBD2; v_gene: TRBV7-9
CDR3nt: TGTGCCAGCAGTGACAGTGCGGCCAACTATGGCTACACCTTC; CDR3aa: CASSDSAANYGYTF; j_gene: TRBJ1-2; len: 14; abundance: .; d_gene: .; v_gene: TRBV25-1
CDR3nt: TGTGCCAGCAGTTCACCGTCCCTCCCAAGGGGGAACACTGAAGCTTTCTTT; CDR3aa: CASSSPSLPRGNTEAFF; j_gene: TRBJ1-1; len: 17; abundance: .; d_gene: .; v_gene: TRBV28
CDR3nt: TGCGCCAGCAGCTATACGGCTAGCGGGAGTGTAGATGAGCAGTTCTTC; CDR3aa: CASSYTASGSVDEQFF; j_gene: TRBJ2-1; len: 16; abundance: .; d_gene: TRBD2; v_gene: TRBV5-1
CDR3nt: TGTGCCAGCAGTTTAAACTGGGGAGCAGATACGCAGTATTTT; CDR3aa: CASSLNWGADTQYF; j_gene: TRBJ2-3; len: 14; abundance: once; d_gene: .; v_gene: TRBV27
CDR3nt: TGTGCCAGCTCACCTACTTCCCCCTTAAAACAAGAGACCCAGTACTTC; CDR3aa: CASSPTSPLKQETQYF; j_gene: TRBJ2-5; len: 16; abundance: .; d_gene: .; v_gene: TRBV18
CDR3nt: TGTGCCTGGGATCGGGTGGGAGCGGGACTTTACAATGAGCAGTTCTTC; CDR3aa: CAWDRVGAGLYNEQFF; j_gene: TRBJ2-1; len: 16; abundance: .; d_gene: TRBD2; v_gene: TRBV30
CDR3nt: TGTGCCAGCTCGCCCGGACTAGCGGGAGAGCGAGAGCAGTTCTTC; CDR3aa: CASSPGLAGEREQFF; j_gene: TRBJ2-1; len: 15; abundance: .; d_gene: TRBD2; v_gene: TRBV18
CDR3nt: TGTGCCAGCAGAATTCCCGGGACAGGGGAGTATGGCTACACCTTC; CDR3aa: CASRIPGTGEYGYTF; j_gene: TRBJ1-2; len: 15; abundance: .; d_gene: TRBD1; v_gene: TRBV28
CDR3nt: TGTGCCAGCAGTTCACAGGGCTCTGGGAGCACTGAAGCTTTCTTT; CDR3aa: CASSSQGSGSTEAFF; j_gene: TRBJ1-1; len: 15; abundance: few; d_gene: .; v_gene: TRBV28
CDR3nt: TGTGCCACCAGCAGAGATAGGGGGCTAGCGACCCACAATGAGCAGTTCTTC; CDR3aa: CATSRDRGLATHNEQFF; j_gene: TRBJ2-1; len: 17; abundance: few; d_gene: .; v_gene: TRBV15
CDR3nt: TGTGCCAGCAGCCAACAGGGGAATCAGCCCCAGCATTTT; CDR3aa: CASSQQGNQPQHF; j_gene: TRBJ1-5; len: 13; abundance: .; d_gene: .; v_gene: TRBV3-1/TRBV3-2
CDR3nt: TGTGCCAGCAGTTTACAACATACAGAGAACTATGGCTACACCTTC; CDR3aa: CASSLQHTENYGYTF; j_gene: TRBJ1-2; len: 15; abundance: .; d_gene: .; v_gene: TRBV28
CDR3nt: TGTGCCAGCAGACCGGGACTACCTTCCTACGAGCAGTACTTC; CDR3aa: CASRPGLPSYEQYF; j_gene: TRBJ2-7; len: 14; abundance: .; d_gene: TRBD2; v_gene: TRBV6-7
CDR3nt: TGTGCCAGCAGCCGGGACAGGGACGAGCAGTACTTC; CDR3aa: CASSRDRDEQYF; j_gene: TRBJ2-7; len: 12; abundance: .; d_gene: TRBD1; v_gene: TRBV6-6
CDR3nt: TGCGCCAGCAGCCAACCTTCATCTACGAACACCGGGGAGCTGTTTTTT; CDR3aa: CASSQPSSTNTGELFF; j_gene: TRBJ2-2; len: 16; abundance: .; d_gene: .; v_gene: TRBV4-3
CDR3nt: TGTGCCAGCAGCAAAGCGGAGGCGCAGGATCCCCACAATGAGCAGTTCTTC; CDR3aa: CASSKAEAQDPHNEQFF; j_gene: TRBJ2-1; len: 17; abundance: .; d_gene: .; v_gene: TRBV21-1
CDR3nt: TGTGCCAGCCATTTTGCGGGAGGGCGCACAGATACGCAGTATTTT; CDR3aa: CASHFAGGRTDTQYF; j_gene: TRBJ2-3; len: 15; abundance: .; d_gene: TRBD2; v_gene: TRBV4-2
CDR3nt: TGTGCCAGCAGGGCCCAGGGAGGGGGTGGCATTCAGTACTTC; CDR3aa: CASRAQGGGGIQYF; j_gene: TRBJ2-4; len: 14; abundance: .; d_gene: .; v_gene: TRBV28
CDR3nt: TGTGCCAGCAGTTTCGTAATGATGAGTGTAGCTTTCTTT; CDR3aa: CASSFVMMSVAFF; j_gene: TRBJ1-1; len: 13; abundance: .; d_gene: .; v_gene: TRBV28
CDR3nt: TGCGCCAGCAGCCAAGATCCCCTCCCCGGGGGTCGCCCCGGGAGGGCTCCCCTCGAGCAGTACTTC; CDR3aa: CASSQDPLPGGRPGRAPLEQYF; j_gene: TRBJ2-7; len: 22; abundance: .; d_gene: TRBD2; v_gene: TRBV4-1
CDR3nt: TGTGCCAGTAGTCCCGGCTCCTTACTAGCGGGAGAAGGGGATACGCAGTATTTT; CDR3aa: CASSPGSLLAGEGDTQYF; j_gene: TRBJ2-3; len: 18; abundance: .; d_gene: TRBD2; v_gene: TRBV19
CDR3nt: TGTGCCAGCTCACGAACCGGACAGGGAACCTACGAGCAGTACTTC; CDR3aa: CASSRTGQGTYEQYF; j_gene: TRBJ2-7; len: 15; abundance: .; d_gene: TRBD1; v_gene: TRBV18
CDR3nt: TGTGCCAGCAGCTTCCCCACCGGGACAGGAAGAGGTTCACCCCTCCACTTT; CDR3aa: CASSFPTGTGRGSPLHF; j_gene: TRBJ1-6; len: 17; abundance: .; d_gene: TRBD1; v_gene: TRBV7-8
CDR3nt: TGTGCCAGCAGCTTAGTGGGGACTAGCGGGAGGAACGAGCAGTACTTC; CDR3aa: CASSLVGTSGRNEQYF; j_gene: TRBJ2-7; len: 16; abundance: once; d_gene: TRBD2; v_gene: TRBV7-9
CDR3nt: TGTGCCACCAGTGATTTCTATCTGAACTATGGCTACACCTTC; CDR3aa: CATSDFYLNYGYTF; j_gene: TRBJ1-2; len: 14; abundance: .; d_gene: .; v_gene: TRBV24-1
CDR3nt: TGTGCCAGCAGCTTTGCTGGTCCTGCGGATTACAATGAGCAGTTCTTC; CDR3aa: CASSFAGPADYNEQFF; j_gene: TRBJ2-1; len: 16; abundance: .; d_gene: .; v_gene: TRBV12-1
CDR3nt: TGTGCCAGCAGCTTGGGGCAGGGGGCTGAAGCTTTCTTT; CDR3aa: CASSLGQGAEAFF; j_gene: TRBJ1-1; len: 13; abundance: .; d_gene: TRBD1; v_gene: TRBV11-2
CDR3nt: TGTGCCACCAGTGGGCCGGGACAGGGACAGTTCTTC; CDR3aa: CATSGPGQGQFF; j_gene: TRBJ2-1; len: 12; abundance: .; d_gene: TRBD1; v_gene: TRBV24-1
CDR3nt: TGTGCCAGTAGCCGGGACTACCTTGGGGAGACCCAGTACTTC; CDR3aa: CASSRDYLGETQYF; j_gene: TRBJ2-5; len: 14; abundance: once; d_gene: TRBD2; v_gene: TRBV19
CDR3nt: TGCGCCAGCAGCTTAGAGCCGAGCTCCTACAATGAGCAGTTCTTC; CDR3aa: CASSLEPSSYNEQFF; j_gene: TRBJ2-1; len: 15; abundance: .; d_gene: .; v_gene: TRBV5-1
CDR3nt: TGTGCCAGCAGCGCGGACAGGCCTCCCTACAATGAGCAGTTCTTC; CDR3aa: CASSADRPPYNEQFF; j_gene: TRBJ2-1; len: 15; abundance: .; d_gene: TRBD1; v_gene: TRBV7-3
CDR3nt: TGTGCCAGCAGCCGTACCTCAGGGAGGTATGGCTACACCTTC; CDR3aa: CASSRTSGRYGYTF; j_gene: TRBJ1-2; len: 14; abundance: .; d_gene: .; v_gene: TRBV6-5
CDR3nt: TGCGCCAGCAGCTTGGGAGTGACCCAGTACTTC; CDR3aa: CASSLGVTQYF; j_gene: TRBJ2-5; len: 11; abundance: .; d_gene: .; v_gene: TRBV5-1
CDR3nt: TGTGCCAGCAGCGTAGCTACGCGGGAGAGCCTAGGGACAGATACGCAGTATTTT; CDR3aa: CASSVATRESLGTDTQYF; j_gene: TRBJ2-3; len: 18; abundance: .; d_gene: TRBD2; v_gene: TRBV9
CDR3nt: TGTGCCAGCAGGAGACAGGGGGCGGGCACTGAAGCTTTCTTT; CDR3aa: CASRRQGAGTEAFF; j_gene: TRBJ1-1; len: 14; abundance: .; d_gene: TRBD1; v_gene: TRBV27
CDR3nt: TGTGCCAGTCAAGAGACGGACAGGGAAAATCAGCCCCAGCATTTT; CDR3aa: CASQETDRENQPQHF; j_gene: TRBJ1-5; len: 15; abundance: .; d_gene: TRBD1; v_gene: TRBV28
CDR3nt: TGTGCCAGCAGTTTAGGAGGGAGGGCCTTCGGTGAGCAGTTCTTC; CDR3aa: CASSLGGRAFGEQFF; j_gene: TRBJ2-1; len: 15; abundance: .; d_gene: TRBD2; v_gene: TRBV28
CDR3nt: TGCGCCAGCAGCCATCCCGGGACTAGCGAGGAGACCCAGTACTTC; CDR3aa: CASSHPGTSEETQYF; j_gene: TRBJ2-5; len: 15; abundance: .; d_gene: TRBD2; v_gene: TRBV4-1
CDR3nt: TGTGCCAGCAGTTCAGGGACTAGCGGGAGTGATGAGCAGTTCTTC; CDR3aa: CASSSGTSGSDEQFF; j_gene: TRBJ2-1; len: 15; abundance: .; d_gene: TRBD2; v_gene: TRBV28